The present T cell receptor (beta chain) was sequenced within a study of shared clonotypes between healthy human individuals. The CDR3 is 12 amino acids. Between the trimmed V and J ends, which lost 4 bases and 4 bases, there was a span of 8 bases. Germline CDR1 reads SGHDT; CDR2 reads YYEEEE. Some clones are missing from TCRdb's copy, which holds only in-frame ones; the method was immunoSEQ multiplex PCR. Of roughly 2 million clones detected, about 95% appear once; the ten largest clones hold 0.1% to 0.15%. The healthy adult donors were HIV-negative and reported no recent acute infections or vaccinations.

This TCR came from a man younger than 35 in good health. The gene calls are TRBV5-6 and TRBJ1-2; D gene unclear. The specimen sequenced was naive CD4+ T cells sorted from blood. Documented subset: CD45RA+ positively selected. CDR3 nucleotide sequence: TGTGCCAGCAGCCAAACATTCTATGGCTACACCTTC. Translated, it gives CASSQTFYGYTF.